Reported below is one TCR beta chain. It lacks a known antigen. The sample holds no much larger clone one base away, and base qualities are not on file. This was a case-control study nested in a cohort of healthcare workers in London, UK, who had nasopharyngeal swab PCR tests and blood samples taken every week. Healthcare workers were recruited during the week of the UK lockdown, between 23 and 31 March 2020, and followed weekly for up to roughly 15 weeks. This entry is derived from a study of early T cells in non-severe SARS-CoV-2 infection (dated by TCRdb to the early 2020s). Regarding the research as a whole: TCR sequencing used bulk RNA from unsorted whole blood, so alpha and beta chains could not be paired.

Library preparation employed 5' RACE. Instrument used: NextSeq 500. The TCR library protocol attached unique molecular identifiers to individual cDNA molecules to correct for sequencing error and PCR bias. Both TCR alpha and beta chains were sequenced, and tight co-correlation was observed between alpha and beta sequence abundances in each sample. The original methods were these. Decombinator V4 was used to annotate the V gene, J gene and CDR3 of the TCR sequences. Expanded TCRs were defined as changing significantly between any two time points under a Poisson model with p below 0.0001. Abundances of TCRs were expressed as counts per million after normalisation to the total number of TCRs sequenced in each sample. VDJdb, accessed on 1 November 2021, was searched for TCRs annotated for CMV, EBV and SARS-CoV-2, and TCRs annotated for more than one antigen were excluded. The public sequencing data were trimmed at Q25 with fastp and processed into clonotypes with MiXCR by TCRdb, which kept only in-frame beta chains. All rows with the same CDR3 protein become a single entry with the most common DNA and genes. The authors' filters were not applied to this entry. The sample has about 62,000 distinct CDR3 sequences on record, approximately 10% of them singletons. The top ten hold over 1% of the sample.

What the study reported, not specific to this receptor: VDJdb matching was skewed toward anti-spike CD8 responses, so virus-specific expansions were likely underestimated and private and CD4 specificities were missed.

Specimen: whole blood. This clonotype originated in an adult who was a healthcare worker with PCR-confirmed SARS-CoV-2 infection or an uninfected control (not recorded which).

The DNA sequence reads TGTGCCAGCAGCCCGGCCGGCCAAGAGACCCAGTACTTC. This sequence encodes CASSPAGQETQYF. The sequence joins TRBV11-3 to TRBJ2-5; a confident D gene designation cannot be given. CDR1 is given as SGHNT and CDR2 as YENEEA, both from the germline V gene. V is reduced by 5 bases and J by 1 base, leaving a spacing of 8 bases between them. Spanning cysteine to phenylalanine, the CDR3 consists of 13 amino acids. Solely the CDR3 DNA is kept, with 39 bases framed from the first base.